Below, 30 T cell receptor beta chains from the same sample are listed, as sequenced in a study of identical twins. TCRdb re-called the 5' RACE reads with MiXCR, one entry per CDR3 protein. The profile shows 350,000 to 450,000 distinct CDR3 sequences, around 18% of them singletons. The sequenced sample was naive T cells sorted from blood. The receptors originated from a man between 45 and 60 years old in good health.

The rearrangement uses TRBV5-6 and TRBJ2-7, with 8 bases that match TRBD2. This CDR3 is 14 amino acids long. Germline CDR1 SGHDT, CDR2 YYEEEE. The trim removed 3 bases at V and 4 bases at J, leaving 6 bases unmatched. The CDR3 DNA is TGTGCCAGCAGCTCGGGACTAGTCTCTTACGAGCAGTACTTC. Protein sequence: CASSSGLVSYEQYF.

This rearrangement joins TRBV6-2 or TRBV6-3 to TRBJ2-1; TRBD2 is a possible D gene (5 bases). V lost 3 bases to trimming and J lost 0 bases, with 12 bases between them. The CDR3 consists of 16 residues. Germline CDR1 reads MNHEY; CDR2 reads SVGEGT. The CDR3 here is CASSYFRGFSYNEQFF. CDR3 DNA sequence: TGTGCCAGCAGTTATTTCCGAGGGTTCTCCTACAATGAGCAGTTCTTC.

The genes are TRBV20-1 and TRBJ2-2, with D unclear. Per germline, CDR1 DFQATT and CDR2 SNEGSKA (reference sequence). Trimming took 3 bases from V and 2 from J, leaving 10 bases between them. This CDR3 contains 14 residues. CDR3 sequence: CSASRLGNTGELFF. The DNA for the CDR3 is TGCAGTGCTAGCCGGCTAGGAAACACCGGGGAGCTGTTTTTT.

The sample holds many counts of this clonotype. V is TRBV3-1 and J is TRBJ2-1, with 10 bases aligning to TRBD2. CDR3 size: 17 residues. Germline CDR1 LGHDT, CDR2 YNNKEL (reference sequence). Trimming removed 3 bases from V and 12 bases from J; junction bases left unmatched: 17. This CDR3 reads CASSHIPLLAGAPGQFF. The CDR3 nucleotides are TGTGCCAGCAGCCACATTCCTCTGCTAGCGGGAGCCCCGGGGCAGTTCTTC.

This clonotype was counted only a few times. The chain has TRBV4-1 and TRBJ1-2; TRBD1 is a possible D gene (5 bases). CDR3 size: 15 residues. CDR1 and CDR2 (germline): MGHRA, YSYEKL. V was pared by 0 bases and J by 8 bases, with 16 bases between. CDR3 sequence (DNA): TGCGCCAGCAGCCAAGATTTGGAGCAGGGCCGAGGCTACACCTTC. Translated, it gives CASSQDLEQGRGYTF.

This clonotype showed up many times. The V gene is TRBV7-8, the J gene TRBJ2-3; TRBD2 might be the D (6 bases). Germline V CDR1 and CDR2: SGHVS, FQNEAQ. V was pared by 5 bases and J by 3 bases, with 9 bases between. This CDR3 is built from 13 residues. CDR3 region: CASSRRETDTQYF. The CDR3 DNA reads TGTGCCAGCAGCCGGCGGGAAACAGATACGCAGTATTTT.

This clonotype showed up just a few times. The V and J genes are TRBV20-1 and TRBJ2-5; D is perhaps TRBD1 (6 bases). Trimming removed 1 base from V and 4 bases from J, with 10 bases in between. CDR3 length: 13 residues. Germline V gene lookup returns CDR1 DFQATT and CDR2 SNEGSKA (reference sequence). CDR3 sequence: CSARVSGAETQYF. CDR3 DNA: TGCAGTGCTAGAGTTTCAGGGGCAGAGACCCAGTACTTC.

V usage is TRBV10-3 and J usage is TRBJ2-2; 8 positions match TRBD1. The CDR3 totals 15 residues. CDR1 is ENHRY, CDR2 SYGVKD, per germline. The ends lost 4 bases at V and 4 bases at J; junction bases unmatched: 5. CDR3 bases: TGTGCCATCAGTGCAGGGGGCGATGGCACCGGGGAGCTGTTTTTT. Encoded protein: CAISAGGDGTGELFF.

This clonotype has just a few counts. The CDR3 loop reads CATSDLQLGGTDTQYF. CDR3 DNA sequence: TGTGCCACCAGTGACCTGCAACTGGGCGGGACAGATACGCAGTATTTT. This rearrangement joins TRBV24-1 to TRBJ2-3; a possible D gene is TRBD2 (5 bases). Per germline, CDR1 KGHDR and CDR2 SFDVKD. The CDR3 loop spans 16 amino acids. V dropped 4 bases and J dropped 3 bases, with 16 bases sitting between them.

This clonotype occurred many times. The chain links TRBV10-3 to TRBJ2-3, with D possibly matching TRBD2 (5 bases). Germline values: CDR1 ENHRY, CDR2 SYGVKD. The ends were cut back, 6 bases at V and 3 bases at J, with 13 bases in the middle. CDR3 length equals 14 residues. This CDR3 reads CAISGLLGTDTQYF. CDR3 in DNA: TGTGCCATCAGCGGCTTACTAGGAACAGATACGCAGTATTTT.

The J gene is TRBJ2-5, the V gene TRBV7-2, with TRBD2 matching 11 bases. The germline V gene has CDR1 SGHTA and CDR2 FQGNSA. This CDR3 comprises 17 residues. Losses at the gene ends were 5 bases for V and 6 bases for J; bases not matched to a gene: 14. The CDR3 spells CASSADFSGRALKTQYF. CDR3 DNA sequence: TGTGCCAGCAGCGCCGACTTTAGCGGGAGGGCCTTAAAGACCCAGTACTTC.

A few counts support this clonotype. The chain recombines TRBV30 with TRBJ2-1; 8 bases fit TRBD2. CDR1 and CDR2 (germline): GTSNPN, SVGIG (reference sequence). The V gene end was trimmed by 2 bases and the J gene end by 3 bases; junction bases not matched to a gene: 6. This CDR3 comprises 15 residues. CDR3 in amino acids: CAWSPLSGSYNEQFF. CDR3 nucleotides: TGTGCCTGGAGTCCTTTGAGCGGGAGCTACAATGAGCAGTTCTTC.

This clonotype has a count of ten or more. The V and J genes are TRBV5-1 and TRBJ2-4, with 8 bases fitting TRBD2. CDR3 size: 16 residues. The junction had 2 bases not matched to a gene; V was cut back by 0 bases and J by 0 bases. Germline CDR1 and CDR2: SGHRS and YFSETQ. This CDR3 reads CASSLVAGLAKNIQYF. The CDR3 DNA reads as TGCGCCAGCAGCTTGGTAGCGGGACTAGCCAAAAACATTCAGTACTTC. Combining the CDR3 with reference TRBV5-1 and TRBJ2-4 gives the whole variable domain KAGVTQTPRYLIKTRGQQVTLSCSPISGHRSVSWYQQTPGQGLQFLFEYFSETQRNKGNFPGRFSGRQFSNSRSEMNVSTLELGDSALYLCASSLVAGLAKNIQYFGAGTRLSVL.

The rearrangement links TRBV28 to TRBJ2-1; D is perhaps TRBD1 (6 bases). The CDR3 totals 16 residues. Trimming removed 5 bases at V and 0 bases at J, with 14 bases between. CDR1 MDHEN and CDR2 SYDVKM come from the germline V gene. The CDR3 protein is CASSAAGASSYNEQFF. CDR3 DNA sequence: TGTGCCAGCAGTGCAGCAGGGGCCAGCTCCTACAATGAGCAGTTCTTC.

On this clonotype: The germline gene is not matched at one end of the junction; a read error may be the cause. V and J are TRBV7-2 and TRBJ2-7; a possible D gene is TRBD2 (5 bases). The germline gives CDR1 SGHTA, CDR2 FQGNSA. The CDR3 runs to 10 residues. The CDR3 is CASSARTLHF. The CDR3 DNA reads TGTGCCAGCAGCGCCCGGACTCTACACTTC. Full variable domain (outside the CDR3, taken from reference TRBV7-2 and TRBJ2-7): GAGVSQSPSNKVTEKGKDVELRCDPISGHTALYWYRQSLGQGLEFLIYFQGNSAPDKSGLPSDRFSAERTGGSVSTLTIQRTQQEDSAVYLCASSARTLHFGPGTRLTVT.

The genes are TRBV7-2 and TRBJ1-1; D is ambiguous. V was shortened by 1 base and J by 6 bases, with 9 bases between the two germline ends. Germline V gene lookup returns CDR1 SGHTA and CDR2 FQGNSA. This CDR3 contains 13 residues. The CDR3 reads CASSLEAYAEAFF. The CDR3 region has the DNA TGTGCCAGCAGCTTAGAAGCGTACGCTGAAGCTTTCTTT.

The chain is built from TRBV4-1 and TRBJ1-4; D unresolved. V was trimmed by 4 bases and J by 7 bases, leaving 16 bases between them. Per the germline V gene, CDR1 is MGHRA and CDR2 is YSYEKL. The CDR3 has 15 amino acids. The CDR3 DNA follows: TGCGCCAGCAGCCCCCTTAGGCGCCCAGGTGAAAAACTGTTTTTT. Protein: CASSPLRRPGEKLFF.

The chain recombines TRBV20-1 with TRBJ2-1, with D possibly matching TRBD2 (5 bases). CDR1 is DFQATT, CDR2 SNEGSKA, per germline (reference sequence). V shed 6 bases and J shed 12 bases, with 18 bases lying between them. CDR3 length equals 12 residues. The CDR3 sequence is CSASEVGEVQFF. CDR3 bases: TGCAGTGCGTCGGAGGTCGGAGAAGTGCAGTTCTTC.

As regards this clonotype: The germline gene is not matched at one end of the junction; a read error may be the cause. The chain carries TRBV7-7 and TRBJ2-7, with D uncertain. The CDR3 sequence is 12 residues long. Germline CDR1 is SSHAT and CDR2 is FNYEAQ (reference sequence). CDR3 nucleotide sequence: TGTGCTAGCAGCAAGGACGGAGTAGAGCAGTACTTC. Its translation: CASSKDGVEQYF.

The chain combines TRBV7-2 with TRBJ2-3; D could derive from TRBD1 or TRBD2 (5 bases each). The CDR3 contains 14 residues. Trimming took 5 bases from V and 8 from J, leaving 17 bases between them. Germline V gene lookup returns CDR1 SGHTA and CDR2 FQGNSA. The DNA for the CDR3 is TGTGCCAGCAGCCCCTCAGGGACCGAGGCTACGCAGTATTTT. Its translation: CASSPSGTEATQYF.

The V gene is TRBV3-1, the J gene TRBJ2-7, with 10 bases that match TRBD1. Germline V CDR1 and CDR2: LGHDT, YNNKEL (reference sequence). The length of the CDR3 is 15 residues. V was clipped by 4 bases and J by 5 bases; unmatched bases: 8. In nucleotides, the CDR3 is TGTGCCAGCAGCCGACCGGGACAGGGGAACAACGAGCAGTACTTC. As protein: CASSRPGQGNNEQYF.

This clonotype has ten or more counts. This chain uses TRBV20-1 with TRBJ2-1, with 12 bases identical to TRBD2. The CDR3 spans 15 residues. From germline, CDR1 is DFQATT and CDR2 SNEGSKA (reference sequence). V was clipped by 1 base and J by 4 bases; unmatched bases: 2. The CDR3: CSARGTSGNYNEQFF. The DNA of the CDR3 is TGCAGTGCTAGAGGGACTAGCGGGAATTACAATGAGCAGTTCTTC.

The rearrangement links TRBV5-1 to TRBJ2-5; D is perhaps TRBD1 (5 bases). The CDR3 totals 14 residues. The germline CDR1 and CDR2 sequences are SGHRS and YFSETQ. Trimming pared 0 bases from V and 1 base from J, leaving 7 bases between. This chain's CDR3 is CASSLGQIQETQYF. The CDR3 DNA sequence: TGCGCCAGCAGCTTGGGACAGATCCAAGAGACCCAGTACTTC.

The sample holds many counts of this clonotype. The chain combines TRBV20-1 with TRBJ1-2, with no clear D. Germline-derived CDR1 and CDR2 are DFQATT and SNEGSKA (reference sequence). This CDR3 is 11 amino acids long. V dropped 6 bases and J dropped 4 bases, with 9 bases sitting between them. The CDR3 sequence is CSAAGSYGYTF. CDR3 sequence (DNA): TGCAGTGCAGCGGGTTCCTATGGCTACACCTTC.

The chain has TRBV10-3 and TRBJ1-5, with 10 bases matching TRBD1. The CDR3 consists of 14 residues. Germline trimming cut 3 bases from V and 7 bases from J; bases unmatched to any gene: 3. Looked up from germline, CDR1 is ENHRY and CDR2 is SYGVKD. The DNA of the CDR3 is TGTGCCATCAGTGATCGGACAGGGGGACAGCCCCAGCATTTT. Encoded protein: CAISDRTGGQPQHF.

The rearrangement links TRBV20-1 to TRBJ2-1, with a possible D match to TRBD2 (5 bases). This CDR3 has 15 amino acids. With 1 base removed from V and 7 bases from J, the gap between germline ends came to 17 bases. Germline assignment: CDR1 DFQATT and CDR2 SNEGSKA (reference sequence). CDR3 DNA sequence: TGCAGTGCTAGAGTTATAGGAGCCAGGAGGAATGAGCAGTTCTTC. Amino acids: CSARVIGARRNEQFF.

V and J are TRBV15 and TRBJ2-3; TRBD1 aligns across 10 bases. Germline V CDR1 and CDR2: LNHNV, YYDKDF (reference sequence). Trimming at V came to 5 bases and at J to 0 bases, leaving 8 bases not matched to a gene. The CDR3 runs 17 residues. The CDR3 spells CATSGDRGPPSTDTQYF. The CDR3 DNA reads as TGTGCCACCAGCGGGGACAGGGGTCCCCCTAGCACAGATACGCAGTATTTT.

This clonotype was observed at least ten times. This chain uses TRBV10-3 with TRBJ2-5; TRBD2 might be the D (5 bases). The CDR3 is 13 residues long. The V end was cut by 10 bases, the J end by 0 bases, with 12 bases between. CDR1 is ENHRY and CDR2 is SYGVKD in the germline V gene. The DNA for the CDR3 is TGTGCCACTGCAAGGGAGTACCAAGAGACCCAGTACTTC. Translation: CATAREYQETQYF.

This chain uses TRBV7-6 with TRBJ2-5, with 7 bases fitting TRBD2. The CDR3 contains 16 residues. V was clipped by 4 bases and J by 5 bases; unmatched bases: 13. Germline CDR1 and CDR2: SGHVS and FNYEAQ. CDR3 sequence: CASSSQLASLGETQYF. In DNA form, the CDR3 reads TGTGCCAGCAGCTCACAACTAGCGTCCCTTGGGGAGACCCAGTACTTC.

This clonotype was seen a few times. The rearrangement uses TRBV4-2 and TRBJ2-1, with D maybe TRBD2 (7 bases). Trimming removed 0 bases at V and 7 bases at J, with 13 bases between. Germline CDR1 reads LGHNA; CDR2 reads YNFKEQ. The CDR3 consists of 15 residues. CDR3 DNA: TGTGCCAGCAGCCAAGATGGGGGGGGCCTGAATGAGCAGTTCTTC. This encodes CASSQDGGGLNEQFF.